Each of the 29 T cell receptor beta chains below was sequenced from the same sample in a study of cytomegalovirus exposure and HLA in healthy donors. With 60 Vbeta and 13 Jbeta primers, the PCR was carried out. The data were produced by immunoSEQ multiplex PCR, yet TCRdb's version contains in-frame clones alone and is incomplete. The table includes roughly 120,000 clones, roughly 67% detected once. The sequencing sample was made of PBMCs. The receptors were sampled from a man in his forties in good health and CMV-seronegative.

This clone was seen only a few times. The chain uses TRBV4-3 and TRBJ1-3; TRBD1 is a possible D gene (5 bases). V was cut by 8 bases and J by 0 bases, with 11 bases left in between. Germline V lookup: CDR1 LGHNA, CDR2 YSLEER. The CDR3 has 14 amino acids. The CDR3 nucleotides read TGCGCCAGCCAGGACATGCTCTCTGGAAACACCATATATTTT. This translates into CASQDMLSGNTIYF.

This clone has a handful of counts. This chain joins TRBV19 and TRBJ1-4; 8 bases match TRBD1. The V and J ends lost 5 bases and 7 bases, in that order; junction bases with no gene match: 9. Germline CDR1 LNHDA, CDR2 SQIVND (reference sequence). This CDR3 region has 15 residues. This CDR3 is CASSQSTGDSEKLFF. CDR3 in DNA: TGTGCCAGTAGTCAATCGACAGGGGACAGTGAAAAACTGTTTTTT. The full variable domain, its missing parts supplied by reference TRBV19 and TRBJ1-4, is DGGITQSPKYLFRKEGQNVTLSCEQNLNHDAMYWYRQDPGQGLRLIYYSQIVNDFQKGDIAEGYSVSREKKESFPLTVTSAQKNPTAFYLCASSQSTGDSEKLFFGSGTQLSVL.

The rearrangement uses TRBV28 and TRBJ1-5; the D gene is possibly TRBD1 (6 bases). This CDR3 spans 18 amino acids. CDR1 is MDHEN and CDR2 is SYDVKM in the germline V gene. V was shortened by 7 bases and J by 2 bases, with 24 bases between the two germline ends. In DNA, the CDR3 is TGTGCCAGCACCGGTGGGAGGGGGGGCATTAGTGGCAATCAGCCCCAGCATTTT. Amino acid sequence: CASTGGRGGISGNQPQHF.

This clone appeared a single time. This chain uses TRBV5-4 with TRBJ2-7; 9 nucleotides line up with TRBD2. The CDR3 contains 13 residues. Per germline, CDR1 SGHNT and CDR2 YYREEE (reference sequence). Trimming removed 4 bases from V and 2 bases from J; junction bases left unmatched: 1. CDR3 residues: CASSPSGAYEQYF. DNA for the CDR3: TGTGCCAGCAGCCCTAGCGGGGCCTACGAGCAGTACTTC.

This chain joins TRBV19 and TRBJ2-6, with TRBD1 matching over 9 bases. The CDR3 sequence is 17 residues long. In germline, CDR1 is LNHDA, CDR2 SQIVND (reference sequence). Losses at the gene ends were 8 bases for V and 3 bases for J; bases not matched to a gene: 11. This CDR3 is CASSALTGGSGANVLTF. CDR3 bases: TGTGCCAGTTCCGCCCTGACAGGGGGGAGTGGGGCCAACGTCCTGACTTTC.

The rearrangement links TRBV6-6 to TRBJ2-7; a weak D match, TRBD2 (6 bases). Trimming pared 6 bases from V and 3 bases from J, leaving 12 bases between. The length of the CDR3 is 13 residues. Germline CDR1 is MNHNY and CDR2 is SVGAGI (reference sequence). The CDR3 DNA follows: TGTGCCAGCAGAGCCTGGGGACTCTACGAGCAGTACTTC. It encodes CASRAWGLYEQYF.

The chain links TRBV11-1 to TRBJ2-6; 9 nucleotides line up with TRBD1. The CDR3 loop spans 19 amino acids. Germline V gene sequence: CDR1 SGHAT, CDR2 FQDESV (reference sequence). Losses at the gene ends were 2 bases for V and 2 bases for J; bases not matched to a gene: 10. This chain's CDR3 is CASSLTDRGSQTGANVLTF. The CDR3 DNA reads TGTGCCAGCAGCTTAACCGACAGGGGGTCTCAGACTGGGGCCAACGTCCTGACTTTC.

The V call is TRBV6-1, the J call TRBJ1-5; TRBD1 is a possible D gene (6 bases). This CDR3 comprises 14 residues. Germline CDR1 reads MNHNS; CDR2 reads SASEGT. Trimming pared 6 bases from V and 7 bases from J, leaving 16 bases between. The CDR3 sequence: CASSPGTPTQPQHF. The CDR3 region has the DNA TGTGCCAGCAGCCCCGGGACACCCACCCAGCCCCAGCATTTT.

This rearrangement joins TRBV11-2 to TRBJ2-3; D remains unclear. Germline V gene data show CDR1 as SGHAT and CDR2 as FQNNGV. Trimming pared 5 bases from V and 7 bases from J, leaving 10 bases between. This CDR3 contains 12 residues. The CDR3 bases are TGTGCCAGCAGCCCCACAACTAATACGCAGTATTTT. The encoded protein is CASSPTTNTQYF.

This sequence joins TRBV7-9 and TRBJ1-2, with a tentative D call TRBD1 (5 bases). V dropped 5 bases and J dropped 8 bases, with 15 bases sitting between them. The germline V gene encodes CDR1 SEHNR and CDR2 FQNEAQ (reference sequence). CDR3 length: 13 amino acids. Written as DNA, the CDR3 is TGTGCCAGCAGCCCAGGGTCCACCTTCGGCTACACCTTC. Its translation: CASSPGSTFGYTF.

V is TRBV4-3 and J is TRBJ2-3, with D possibly matching TRBD2 (6 bases). Looked up from germline, CDR1 is LGHNA and CDR2 is YSLEER. Deletions cut 4 bases from V and 2 bases from J, with 13 bases between. The CDR3 length is 15 residues. In nucleotides, the CDR3 is TGCGCCAGCAGCCCGACGGGACTGACCACAGATACGCAGTATTTT. This sequence encodes CASSPTGLTTDTQYF.

The chain has TRBV27 and TRBJ2-1, with TRBD2 matching 10 bases. The CDR3 is 16 amino acids. V trimming: 2 bases; J trimming: 8 bases; junction bases outside the gene matches: 9. The V gene's germline CDR1 is MNHEY and CDR2 SMNVEV (reference sequence). In DNA form, the CDR3 reads TGTGCCAGCAGTTTAATTCGGGGAGCGGGGGGGCATGAGCAGTTCTTC. The encoded protein is CASSLIRGAGGHEQFF.

The chain links TRBV27 to TRBJ2-7, with D possibly being TRBD2 (5 bases). The CDR3 is made up of 12 amino acids. Trimming shortened V by 8 bases and J by 3 bases, and 11 bases separated the two germline ends. Germline V gives CDR1 MNHEY, CDR2 SMNVEV (reference sequence). CDR3 residues: CASRGADYEQYF. The CDR3 DNA sequence: TGTGCCAGCCGGGGAGCTGACTACGAGCAGTACTTC.

V and J are TRBV5-6 and TRBJ2-7; D may be TRBD1 (6 bases). The CDR3 totals 15 residues. The germline V and J ends were trimmed by 2 bases and 7 bases, with 19 bases remaining between them. Germline CDR1 and CDR2: SGHDT and YYEEEE. The CDR3 region is CASSFGSQGPGEQYF. The CDR3 coding sequence is TGTGCCAGCAGCTTCGGGTCTCAGGGGCCCGGGGAGCAGTACTTC.

The chain carries TRBV6-1 and TRBJ1-1, with a tentative D call TRBD1 (6 bases). The germline V gene has CDR1 MNHNS and CDR2 SASEGT. Trimming stripped 7 bases from V and 5 bases from J, with 14 bases between. CDR3 length: 13 amino acids. The CDR3 is CASIKTGETEAFF. In DNA, the CDR3 is TGTGCCAGCATTAAGACAGGAGAAACTGAAGCTTTCTTT.

The chain carries TRBV6-6 and TRBJ2-7, with TRBD1 matching 10 bases. Trimming at V came to 5 bases and at J to 6 bases, leaving 10 bases not matched to a gene. Germline V lookup: CDR1 MNHNY, CDR2 SVGAGI (reference sequence). CDR3 size: 15 residues. CDR3 region: CASSTRQGALGEQYF. CDR3 DNA: TGTGCCAGCAGTACTAGACAGGGGGCCTTGGGCGAGCAGTACTTC.

CDR3 coding DNA: TGTGCCAGCAGGGGGACAGGGAGAGGGAACACTGAAGCTTTCTTT. This sequence encodes CASRGTGRGNTEAFF. The V call is TRBV2, the J call TRBJ1-1; TRBD1 matches at 9 bases. Germline trimming cut 6 bases from V and 1 base from J; bases unmatched to any gene: 6. The CDR3 is 15 amino acids. Germline assignment: CDR1 SNHLY and CDR2 FYNNEI.

This rearrangement joins TRBV6-1 to TRBJ1-5; the match to TRBD1 covers 7 bases. Germline V gene lookup returns CDR1 MNHNS and CDR2 SASEGT. J gave up 4 bases and V 2 bases, and 5 bases lay outside the gene matches. The CDR3 consists of 15 residues. The CDR3 sequence: CASSENTGVNQPQHF. As DNA, the CDR3 is TGTGCCAGCAGTGAAAATACAGGGGTAAATCAGCCCCAGCATTTT.

Remarks on this clone: At the DNA level, this CDR3 is encoded by other sequences in the same sample as well. The chain couples TRBV9 to TRBJ2-5; D is possibly TRBD2 (6 bases). Trimming took off 2 bases at V and 5 bases at J, with 10 bases between the two ends. The germline CDR1 and CDR2 sequences are SGDLS and YYNGEE. The CDR3 covers 13 residues. CDR3 coding DNA: TGTGCCAGCAGCGTTACGGGGAGGGAGACCCAGTACTTC. It yields the protein CASSVTGRETQYF. The full variable domain, in which reference TRBV9 and TRBJ2-5 provide the parts outside the CDR3, is DSGVTQTPKHLITATGQRVTLRCSPRSGDLSVYWYQQSLDQGLQFLIQYYNGEERAKGNILERFSAQQFPDLHSELNLSSLELGDSALYFCASSVTGRETQYFGPGTRLLVL.

V is TRBV4-3 and J is TRBJ2-7; 10 positions agree with TRBD2. V dropped 0 bases and J dropped 4; count of bases not matched to a gene: 9. The CDR3 length is 17 residues. The germline V gene encodes CDR1 LGHNA and CDR2 YSLEER. The CDR3 here is CASSQDLPSGRRYEQYF. CDR3 bases: TGCGCCAGCAGCCAAGATCTTCCTAGCGGGAGACGGTACGAGCAGTACTTC.

This clone has only a few counts. The chain combines TRBV7-6 with TRBJ2-7; 11 nucleotides line up with TRBD1. The CDR3 extends over 14 amino acids. J gave up 7 bases and V 4 bases, and 6 bases lay outside the gene matches. The germline V gene encodes CDR1 SGHVS and CDR2 FNYEAQ. In DNA, the CDR3 is TGTGCCAGCAGCTCGGGACAGGGGGTCGGGGAGCAGTACTTC. Its translation is CASSSGQGVGEQYF. The full variable domain, with the rest looked up from reference TRBV7-6 and TRBJ2-7, is GAGVSQSPRYKVTKRGQDVALRCDPISGHVSLYWYRQALGQGPEFLTYFNYEAQQDKSGLPNDRFSAERPEGSISTLTIQRTEQRDSAMYRCASSSGQGVGEQYFGPGTRLTVT.

J is TRBJ2-5 and V is TRBV7-9, with D possibly TRBD2 on 6 matching bases. The CDR3 has 14 residues. Per the germline V gene, CDR1 is SEHNR and CDR2 is FQNEAQ (reference sequence). Trimming shortened V by 3 bases and J by 2 bases, and 10 bases separated the two germline ends. CDR3 residues: CASSLDYHQETQYF. CDR3 in DNA: TGTGCCAGCAGCTTGGACTACCATCAAGAGACCCAGTACTTC.

The chain combines TRBV2 with TRBJ2-7, with a tentative D call TRBD1 (7 bases). Germline lookup yields CDR1 SNHLY and CDR2 FYNNEI. V gave up 5 bases and J gave up 10 bases, with 15 bases separating them. The CDR3 is 12 amino acids. CDR3: CASSQPQGGQYF. The CDR3, as DNA: TGTGCCAGCAGTCAGCCCCAGGGGGGACAGTACTTC.

This rearrangement joins TRBV4-1 to TRBJ1-5, with D possibly TRBD1 on 5 matching bases. The CDR3 runs 17 residues. V gave up 4 bases and J gave up 3 bases, with 19 bases separating them. Germline-derived CDR1 and CDR2 are MGHRA and YSYEKL. The chain's CDR3 is CASSPLGQGGPNQPQHF. The DNA of the CDR3 is TGCGCCAGCAGCCCCCTGGGGCAGGGAGGTCCCAATCAGCCCCAGCATTTT.

Only a few counts were recorded for this clone. CDR3 nucleotide sequence: TGCGCCAGCAGCTTGGTCGGACAGGGAATAGGTTACACCTTC. Protein product: CASSLVGQGIGYTF. The gene calls are TRBV5-1 and TRBJ1-2; 8 bases line up with TRBD1. Per the germline V gene, CDR1 is SGHRS and CDR2 is YFSETQ. The CDR3 sequence is 14 residues long. Trimming cost V 0 bases and J 11 bases; bases outside gene matches: 9. Supplemented by reference TRBV5-1 and TRBJ1-2, the full variable domain reads KAGVTQTPRYLIKTRGQQVTLSCSPISGHRSVSWYQQTPGQGLQFLFEYFSETQRNKGNFPGRFSGRQFSNSRSEMNVSTLELGDSALYLCASSLVGQGIGYTFGSGTRLTVV.

V and J are TRBV7-8 and TRBJ1-2; a weak D match, TRBD1 (5 bases). This CDR3 has 14 amino acids. CDR1 and CDR2 (germline): SGHVS, FQNEAQ. V was trimmed by 5 bases and J by 2 bases, leaving 12 bases between them. CDR3 protein: CASSLTTENYGYTF. The CDR3 DNA reads as TGTGCCAGCAGCCTAACGACAGAAAACTATGGCTACACCTTC.

The chain is built from TRBV9 and TRBJ2-3; 8 nucleotides agree with TRBD2. Trimming cost V 2 bases and J 6 bases; bases outside gene matches: 8. The CDR3 covers 15 residues. Germline loops: CDR1 SGDLS, CDR2 YYNGEE. CDR3 region: CASSVAPGGLDTQYF. CDR3 coding DNA: TGTGCCAGCAGCGTCGCCCCGGGGGGGCTGGATACGCAGTATTTT.

The chain employs TRBV9 and TRBJ2-1; 9 bases map to TRBD1. V lost 4 bases to trimming and J lost 5 bases; unmatched junction nucleotides: 13. From germline, CDR1 is SGDLS and CDR2 YYNGEE. This CDR3 contains 17 residues. CDR3 nucleotide sequence: TGTGCCAGCAGCCCCCGGTTAAGGGACAGGGTTAACAATGAGCAGTTCTTC. Encoded protein: CASSPRLRDRVNNEQFF.

This clone was seen only once. The V and J genes are TRBV9 and TRBJ2-2, with TRBD1 identical over 10 bases. This CDR3 is 15 amino acids long. Trimming took 4 bases from V and 4 from J; bases not matched to a gene: 4. The germline gives CDR1 SGDLS, CDR2 YYNGEE. The CDR3 DNA follows: TGTGCCAGCAGCCTAGGACAGGGGGGCACCGGGGAGCTGTTTTTT. It is translated as CASSLGQGGTGELFF.